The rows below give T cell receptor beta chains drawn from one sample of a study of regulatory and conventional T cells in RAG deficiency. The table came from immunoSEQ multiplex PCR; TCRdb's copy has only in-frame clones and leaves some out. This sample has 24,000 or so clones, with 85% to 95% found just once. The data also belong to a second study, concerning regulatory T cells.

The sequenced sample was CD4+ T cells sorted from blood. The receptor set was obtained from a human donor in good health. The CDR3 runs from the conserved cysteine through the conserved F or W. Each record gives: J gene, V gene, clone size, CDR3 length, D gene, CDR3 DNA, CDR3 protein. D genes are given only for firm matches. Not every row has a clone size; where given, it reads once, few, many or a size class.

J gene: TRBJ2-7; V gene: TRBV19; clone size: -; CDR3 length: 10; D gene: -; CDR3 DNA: TGTGCCTCCCGCGACTACGAGCAGTACTTC; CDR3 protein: CASRDYEQYF
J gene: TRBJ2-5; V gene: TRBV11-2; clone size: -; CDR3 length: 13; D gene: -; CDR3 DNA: TGTGCCAGCAGCTTAGAAGTTAGAGAGACCCAGTACTTC; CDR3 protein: CASSLEVRETQYF
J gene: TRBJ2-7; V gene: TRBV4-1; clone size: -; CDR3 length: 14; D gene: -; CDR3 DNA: TGCGCCAGCAGCCAAGTCCAGGACCCCTACGAGCAGTACTTC; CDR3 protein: CASSQVQDPYEQYF
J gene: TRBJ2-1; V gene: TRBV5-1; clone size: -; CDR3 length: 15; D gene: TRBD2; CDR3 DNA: TGCGCCAGCACCTTAAGCGGGGGGGCCTACAATGAGCAGTTCTTC; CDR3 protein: CASTLSGGAYNEQFF
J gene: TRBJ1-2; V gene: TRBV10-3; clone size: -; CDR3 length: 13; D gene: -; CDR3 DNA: TGTGCCATCAGTGAGGCGTCAGGGTTAGACTACACCTTC; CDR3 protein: CAISEASGLDYTF
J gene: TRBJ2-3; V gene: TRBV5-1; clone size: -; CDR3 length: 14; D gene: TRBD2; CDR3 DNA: TGCGCCAGCAGCTCCACTAGCGGGGGGGATACGCAGTATTTT; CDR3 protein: CASSSTSGGDTQYF
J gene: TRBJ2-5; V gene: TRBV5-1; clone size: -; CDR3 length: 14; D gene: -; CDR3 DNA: TGCGCCAGCAGCTTGGCCGATAGCTATGAGACCCAGTACTTC; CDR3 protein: CASSLADSYETQYF
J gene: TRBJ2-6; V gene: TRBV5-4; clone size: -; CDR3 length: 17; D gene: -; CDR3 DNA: TGTGCCAGCAGCTTGGCCCGGGGCATATCTGGGGCCAACGTCCTGACTTTC; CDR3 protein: CASSLARGISGANVLTF
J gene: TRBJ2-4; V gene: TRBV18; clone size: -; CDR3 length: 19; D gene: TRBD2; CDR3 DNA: TGTGCCAGCTCACCCGGCCATACGGGGCTAGCGGGAGGAGGGACTATTCAGTACTTC; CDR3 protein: CASSPGHTGLAGGGTIQYF
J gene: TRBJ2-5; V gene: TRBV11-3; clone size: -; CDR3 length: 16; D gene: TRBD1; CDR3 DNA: TGTGCCAGCAGCTTATGGGGACAGGGGGAACGAGAGACCCAGTACTTC; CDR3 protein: CASSLWGQGERETQYF
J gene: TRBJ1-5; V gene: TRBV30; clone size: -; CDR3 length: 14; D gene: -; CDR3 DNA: TGTGCCTCCGGGGGTCCCGTAAGCAATCAGCCCCAGCATTTT; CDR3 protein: CASGGPVSNQPQHF
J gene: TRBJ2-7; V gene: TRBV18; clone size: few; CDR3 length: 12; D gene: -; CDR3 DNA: TGTGCCAGCTCACCGAGTCAGTACGAGCAGTACTTC; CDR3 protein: CASSPSQYEQYF